Below are 16 T cell receptor beta chains sequenced from a single sample in a study of STAT5B mutations in CD4+ large granular lymphocyte leukemia. This table comes from immunoSEQ multiplex PCR, and its TCRdb copy is limited to in-frame clones, with some not included. The table lists some 40,000 clones, almost 85% of them singletons. Sequencing was carried out using CD4+ T cells from blood buffy coats. The receptors shown here come from a human donor in good health.

This rearrangement joins TRBV18 to TRBJ2-2; TRBD2 agrees at 11 bases. CDR1 and CDR2 (germline): KGHSH, LQKENI. This CDR3 comprises 17 residues. Trimming cost V 6 bases and J 0 bases; bases outside gene matches: 6. CDR3 loop: CASSPSLAGANTGELFF. CDR3 DNA sequence: TGTGCCAGCTCGCCTTCACTAGCGGGAGCGAACACCGGGGAGCTGTTTTTT.

This clone appeared once. This chain joins TRBV28 and TRBJ1-2; possible D gene TRBD1, 5 bases. CDR3 length: 13 amino acids. V was trimmed by 3 bases and J by 1 base, leaving 6 bases between them. Germline V lookup: CDR1 MDHEN, CDR2 SYDVKM. CDR3 sequence: CASSLGVNYGYTF. The CDR3 DNA reads as TGTGCCAGCAGTTTGGGGGTTAACTATGGCTACACCTTC.

The V and J genes are TRBV4-1 and TRBJ2-2, with TRBD1 identical over 8 bases. V shed 0 bases, J shed 5 bases, and the junction held 8 bases outside the gene matches. This CDR3 is built from 17 residues. The germline V gene has CDR1 MGHRA and CDR2 YSYEKL. CDR3 region: CASSQDPVGTGTGELFF. The CDR3, as DNA: TGCGCCAGCAGCCAAGACCCTGTCGGGACAGGTACCGGGGAGCTGTTTTTT.

This rearrangement joins TRBV11-2 to TRBJ2-7; D not resolved. CDR1 and CDR2 from the germline V gene are SGHAT and FQNNGV. The germline V and J ends were trimmed by 2 bases and 2 bases, with 4 bases remaining between them. The CDR3 consists of 12 residues. The CDR3 sequence: CASSLHPYEQYF. CDR3 bases: TGTGCCAGCAGCTTACACCCCTACGAGCAGTACTTC.

This clone has more than one count but fewer than ten. The rearrangement links TRBV4-3 to TRBJ2-5; D tentatively reads TRBD1 or TRBD2 (6 bases each). V was clipped by 3 bases and J by 5 bases, with 16 bases between them. The CDR3 sequence is 15 residues long. CDR1 is LGHNA and CDR2 is YSLEER in the germline V gene. CDR3 nucleotide sequence: TGCGCCAGCAGCCAGACAGGTTCCCGGGGGGAGACCCAGTACTTC. Translation: CASSQTGSRGETQYF.

V gene TRBV7-6 combines with J gene TRBJ2-1; 13 nucleotides agree with TRBD2. The CDR3 is made up of 18 amino acids. Germline V gene lookup returns CDR1 SGHVS and CDR2 FNYEAQ. Germline trimming cut 6 bases from V and 0 bases from J; bases unmatched to any gene: 8. CDR3 sequence: CASSRLAGGSLSYNEQFF. Written as DNA, the CDR3 is TGTGCCAGCAGTAGACTAGCGGGAGGTTCACTCTCCTACAATGAGCAGTTCTTC.

The rearrangement links TRBV11-2 to TRBJ2-7; D is undetermined. Trimming cost V 0 bases and J 0 bases, with 9 bases left between them. Germline-derived CDR1 and CDR2 are SGHAT and FQNNGV. This CDR3 contains 15 residues. The DNA of the CDR3 is TGTGCCAGCAGCTTAGAAAGGCACCACTCCTACGAGCAGTACTTC. Protein sequence: CASSLERHHSYEQYF.

This clone was seen a few times. The V and J genes are TRBV5-1 and TRBJ1-6; 8 nucleotides match TRBD1. The CDR3 is 16 amino acids. Germline V lookup: CDR1 SGHRS, CDR2 YFSETQ. V shed 3 bases and J 10 bases; nucleotides not matched to a gene: 12. This chain's CDR3 is CASSSDPTGAGSPLHF. The DNA for the CDR3 is TGCGCCAGCAGCTCGGATCCGACAGGGGCAGGATCACCCCTCCACTTT.

This chain uses TRBV6-4 with TRBJ1-5; 7 bases are a match to TRBD1. Looked up from germline, CDR1 is MRHNA and CDR2 is SNTAGT. V shed 4 bases, J shed 6 bases, and the junction held 3 bases outside the gene matches. The CDR3 covers 13 residues. CDR3 DNA sequence: TGTGCCAGCAGTGGATACAGGGGTCAGCCCCAGCATTTT. Its protein product is CASSGYRGQPQHF.

The V gene is TRBV27, the J gene TRBJ1-5; 8 positions match TRBD1. The CDR3 has 17 amino acids. V dropped 8 bases and J dropped 0; count of bases not matched to a gene: 12. CDR1 and CDR2 from the germline V gene are MNHEY and SMNVEV (reference sequence). CDR3 coding DNA: TGTGCCAGCGCCGGGACAGGCCTCCCCTATAGCAATCAGCCCCAGCATTTT. Translation: CASAGTGLPYSNQPQHF.

The V and J genes are TRBV7-2 and TRBJ2-5; no reliable D call. This CDR3 is built from 17 residues. Germline V gives CDR1 SGHTA, CDR2 FQGNSA. V was trimmed by 1 base and J by 1 base, leaving 16 bases between them. DNA for the CDR3: TGTGCCAGCAGCTTAGTCCCCCCCGGGTCTTCCCAAGAGACCCAGTACTTC. Translating gives CASSLVPPGSSQETQYF.

J is TRBJ1-2 and V is TRBV7-2; D unresolved. CDR1 SGHTA and CDR2 FQGNSA come from the germline V gene. The CDR3 totals 12 residues. The germline V and J ends were trimmed by 3 bases and 4 bases, with 6 bases remaining between them. For the CDR3, the DNA is TGTGCCAGCAGCTTCACTACCTATGGCTACACCTTC. Encoded protein: CASSFTTYGYTF.

This clone occurred once. This chain uses TRBV7-3 with TRBJ2-1; D possibly corresponds to TRBD2 (6 bases). V shed 5 bases and J shed 3 bases, with 11 bases lying between them. Germline V gene sequence: CDR1 SGHTA, CDR2 FQGTGA. The CDR3 spans 14 residues. This chain's CDR3 is CASSRDSRYNEQFF. The DNA for the CDR3 is TGTGCCAGCAGCCGGGACTCCCGCTACAATGAGCAGTTCTTC.

J is TRBJ1-1 and V is TRBV5-1; D may be TRBD1 (5 bases). Between the trimmed V and J ends, which lost 3 bases and 7 bases, there was a span of 13 bases. Germline CDR1 and CDR2: SGHRS and YFSETQ. There are 13 residues in the CDR3. The DNA of the CDR3 is TGCGCCAGCAGCTCGGACGGCGGGGGTGAAGCTTTCTTT. Translating it yields CASSSDGGGEAFF.

This sequence joins TRBV29-1 and TRBJ2-7; D unresolved. CDR1 is SQVTM, CDR2 ANQGSEA, per germline. The CDR3 totals 12 residues. The V end was cut by 7 bases, the J end by 2 bases, with 12 bases between. This chain's CDR3 is CSAGGPPYEQYF. In DNA form, the CDR3 reads TGCAGCGCCGGCGGCCCCCCCTACGAGCAGTACTTC.

The chain carries TRBV7-2 and TRBJ1-2; D possibly corresponds to TRBD1 (5 bases). This CDR3 spans 17 amino acids. V was clipped by 1 base and J by 2 bases, with 17 bases between them. Germline V gene sequence: CDR1 SGHTA, CDR2 FQGNSA. The CDR3 here is CASSLDPLGGGNYGYTF. The CDR3 DNA reads TGTGCCAGCAGCTTAGACCCCCTAGGCGGGGGAAACTATGGCTACACCTTC.